These T cell receptor beta chains were read from a single sample in a study of breast tumors, draining lymph nodes, adjacent tissues. TCRdb processed the multiplex PCR reads anew with MiXCR; each CDR3 protein has one entry. This sample yields fewer than 250,000 distinct CDR3 sequences, of which less than 40% are seen a single time; more than 1.3% belongs to the top ten. The sequenced sample was axillary lymph node tissue. The receptors originated from a female donor with breast cancer. Some clones in this sample may be carry-over from other donors' samples. Both conserved end residues are part of each CDR3. The order of the fields is clone size, J gene, V gene, CDR3 protein. Some rows have no size entry. The others give once, few or many, or a class for an expanded clone.

>-|TRBJ2-3|TRBV12-3/TRBV12-4
CAGSFNPDTQYF
>few|TRBJ2-4|TRBV20-1
CSAQGQGAAKNIQYF
>-|TRBJ1-6|TRBV10-3
CAISRDRGKSDSPLHF
>many|TRBJ1-6|TRBV30
CAWRRTIYNSPLHF
>many|TRBJ1-3|TRBV6-4
CASSDTDFQDSKQLCRNTIYF
>-|TRBJ1-3|TRBV7-9
CASSLEVSGGSGNPMYF
>few|TRBJ1-1|TRBV18
CASSPGQGTTEAFF
>many|TRBJ1-3|TRBV20-1
CSARIQGVGGNTIYF
>many|TRBJ2-2|TRBV19
CASSIERGGTGELFF
>many|TRBJ1-2|TRBV4-1
CASSLGPRGLYGYTF
>many|TRBJ1-1|TRBV7-8
CASRWATGRHTEAFF
>many|TRBJ2-3|TRBV3-1
CASSPPLSGATQYF
>many|TRBJ2-5|TRBV11-2
CASSLGSGASQETQYF
>many|TRBJ2-6|TRBV24-1
CATSDSGGRFAGANVLTF
>-|TRBJ2-4|TRBV5-5
CASSARGNIQYF
>many|TRBJ2-1|TRBV2
CASKPEVPYNEQFF
>many|TRBJ1-2|TRBV7-9
CASSLVGQGRYGYTF